This entry describes one TCR beta chain. Its target is not known. This entry is derived from a study of a mutant IDH1 vaccine in newly diagnosed glioma. From germline, CDR1 is MRHNA and CDR2 SNTAGT. There are 16 residues in the CDR3. Unmatched junction bases numbered 1, after V lost 0 bases and J lost 3 bases. Generated by immunoSEQ multiplex PCR, the TCRdb table keeps only in-frame clones and is missing some. The sample has over 35,000 clones, around 81% seen once. Indicated time point: week 23, last vaccination. Every vaccination contained 300 ug of the mutant IDH1 20-mer peptide and was paired with topical imiquimod.

Here the sequenced sample was PBMCs, taken from a glioma patient whose treatment included an IDH1 peptide vaccine. The source is a man in his forties or fifties with glioma. V and J are TRBV6-4 and TRBJ2-2; 10 nucleotides align to TRBD1. CDR3 in DNA: TGTGCCAGCAGTGACTCCGGGACAGGGGACACCGGGGAGCTGTTTTTT. It is translated as CASSDSGTGDTGELFF.